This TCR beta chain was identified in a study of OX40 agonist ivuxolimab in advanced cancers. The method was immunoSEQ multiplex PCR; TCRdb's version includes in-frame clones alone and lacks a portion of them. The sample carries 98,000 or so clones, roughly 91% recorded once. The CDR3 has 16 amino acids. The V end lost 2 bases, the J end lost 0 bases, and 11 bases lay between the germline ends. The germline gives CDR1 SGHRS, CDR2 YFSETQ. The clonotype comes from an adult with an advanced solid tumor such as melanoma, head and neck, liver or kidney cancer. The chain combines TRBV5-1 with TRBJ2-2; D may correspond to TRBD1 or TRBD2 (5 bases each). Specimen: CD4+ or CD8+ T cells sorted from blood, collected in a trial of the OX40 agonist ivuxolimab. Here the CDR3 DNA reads TGCGCCAGCAGCTTAAGCCAGGGACCGAACACCGGGGAGCTGTTTTTT. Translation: CASSLSQGPNTGELFF.